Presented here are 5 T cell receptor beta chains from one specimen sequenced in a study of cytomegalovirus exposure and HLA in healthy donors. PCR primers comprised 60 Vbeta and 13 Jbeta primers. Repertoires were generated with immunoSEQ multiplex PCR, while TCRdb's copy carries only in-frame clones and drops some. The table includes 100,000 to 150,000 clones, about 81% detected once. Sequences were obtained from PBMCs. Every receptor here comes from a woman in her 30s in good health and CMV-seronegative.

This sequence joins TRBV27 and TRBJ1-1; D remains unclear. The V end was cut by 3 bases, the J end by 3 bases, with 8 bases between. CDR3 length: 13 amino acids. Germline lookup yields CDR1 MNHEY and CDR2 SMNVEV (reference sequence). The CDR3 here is CASSFEGYTEAFF. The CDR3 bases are TGTGCCAGCAGTTTCGAGGGTTACACTGAAGCTTTCTTT.

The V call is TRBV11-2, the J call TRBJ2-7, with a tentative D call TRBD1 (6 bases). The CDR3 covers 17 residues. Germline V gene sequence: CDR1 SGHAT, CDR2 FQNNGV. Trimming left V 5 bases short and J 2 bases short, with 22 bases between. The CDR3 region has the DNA TGTGCCAGCAGCAAAGGACGGCCACAGGGATTCACCTACGAGCAGTACTTC. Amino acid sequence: CASSKGRPQGFTYEQYF.

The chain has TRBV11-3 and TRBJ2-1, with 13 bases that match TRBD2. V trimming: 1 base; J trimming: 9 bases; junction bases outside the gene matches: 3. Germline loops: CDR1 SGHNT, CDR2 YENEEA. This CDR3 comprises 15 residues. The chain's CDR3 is CASSLVLAGGGEQFF. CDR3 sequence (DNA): TGTGCCAGCAGCTTAGTACTAGCGGGGGGGGGTGAGCAGTTCTTC. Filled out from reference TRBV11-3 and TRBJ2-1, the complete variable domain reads EAGVVQSPRYKIIEKKQPVAFWCNPISGHNTLYWYLQNLGQGPELLIRYENEEAVDDSQLPKDRFSAERLKGVDSTLKIQPAELGDSAVYLCASSLVLAGGGEQFFGPGTRLTVL.

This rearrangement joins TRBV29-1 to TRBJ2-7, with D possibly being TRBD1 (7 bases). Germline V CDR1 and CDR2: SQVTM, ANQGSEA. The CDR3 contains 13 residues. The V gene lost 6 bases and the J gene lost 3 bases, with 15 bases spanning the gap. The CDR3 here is CSVGGQRNYEQYF. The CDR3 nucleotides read TGCAGCGTGGGGGGACAGAGAAACTACGAGCAGTACTTC.

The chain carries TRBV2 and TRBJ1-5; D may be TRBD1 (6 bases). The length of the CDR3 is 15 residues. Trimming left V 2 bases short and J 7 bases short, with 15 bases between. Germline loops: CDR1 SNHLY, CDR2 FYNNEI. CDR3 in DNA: TGTGCCAGCAGTGAATCGCGGGGGCAAGGGCAGCCCCAGCATTTT. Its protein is CASSESRGQGQPQHF. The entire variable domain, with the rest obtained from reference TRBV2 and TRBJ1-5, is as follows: EPEVTQTPSHQVTQMGQEVILRCVPISNHLYFYWYRQILGQKVEFLVSFYNNEISEKSEIFDDQFSVERPDGSNFTLKIRSTKLEDSAMYFCASSESRGQGQPQHFGDGTRLSIL.